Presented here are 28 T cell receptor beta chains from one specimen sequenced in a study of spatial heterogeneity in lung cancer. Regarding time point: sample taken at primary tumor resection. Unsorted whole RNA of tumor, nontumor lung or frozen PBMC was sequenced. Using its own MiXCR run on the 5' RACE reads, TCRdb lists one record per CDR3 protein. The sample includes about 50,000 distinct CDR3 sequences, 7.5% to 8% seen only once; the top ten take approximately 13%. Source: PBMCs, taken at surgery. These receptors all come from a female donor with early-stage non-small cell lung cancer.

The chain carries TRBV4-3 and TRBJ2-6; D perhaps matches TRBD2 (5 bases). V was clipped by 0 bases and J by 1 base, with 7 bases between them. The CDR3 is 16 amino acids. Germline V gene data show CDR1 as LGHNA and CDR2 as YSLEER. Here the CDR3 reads CASSQEVASGANVLTF. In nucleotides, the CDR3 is TGCGCCAGCAGCCAAGAGGTAGCGTCTGGGGCCAACGTCCTGACTTTC.

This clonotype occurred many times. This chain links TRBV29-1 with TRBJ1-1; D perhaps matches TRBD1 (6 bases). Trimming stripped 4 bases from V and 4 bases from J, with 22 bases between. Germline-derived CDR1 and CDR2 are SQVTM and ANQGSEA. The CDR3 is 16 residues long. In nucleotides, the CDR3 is TGCAGCGTTGGGAGGCTGGGGGGCGAGTCGGGCACTGAAGCTTTCTTT. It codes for CSVGRLGGESGTEAFF.

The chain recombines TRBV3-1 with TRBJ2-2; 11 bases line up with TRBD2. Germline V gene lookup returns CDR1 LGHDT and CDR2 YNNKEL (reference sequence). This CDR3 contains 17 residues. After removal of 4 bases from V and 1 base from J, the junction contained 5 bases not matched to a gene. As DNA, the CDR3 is TGTGCCAGCAGCCGTGCTAGCGGGGGGCTGAACACCGGGGAGCTGTTTTTT. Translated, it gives CASSRASGGLNTGELFF.

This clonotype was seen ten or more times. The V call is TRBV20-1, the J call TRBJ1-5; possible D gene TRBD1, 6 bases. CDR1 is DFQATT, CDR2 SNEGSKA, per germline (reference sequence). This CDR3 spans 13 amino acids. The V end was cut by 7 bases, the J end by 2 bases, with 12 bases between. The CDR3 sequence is CSVLGARNQPQHF. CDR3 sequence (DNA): TGCAGTGTCCTGGGGGCGCGCAATCAGCCCCAGCATTTT.

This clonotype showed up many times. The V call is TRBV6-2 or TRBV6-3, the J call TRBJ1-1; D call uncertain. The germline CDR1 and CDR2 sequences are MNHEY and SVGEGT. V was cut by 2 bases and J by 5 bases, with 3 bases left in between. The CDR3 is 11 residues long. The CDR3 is CASSYDTEAFF. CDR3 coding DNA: TGTGCCAGCAGTTACGATACTGAAGCTTTCTTT.

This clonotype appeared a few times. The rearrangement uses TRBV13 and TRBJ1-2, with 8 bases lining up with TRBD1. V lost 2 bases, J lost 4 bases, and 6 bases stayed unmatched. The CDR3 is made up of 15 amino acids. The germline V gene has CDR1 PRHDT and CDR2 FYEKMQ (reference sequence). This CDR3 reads CASSLQGAPFYGYTF. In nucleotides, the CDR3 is TGTGCCAGCAGCTTACAGGGGGCCCCCTTCTATGGCTACACCTTC.

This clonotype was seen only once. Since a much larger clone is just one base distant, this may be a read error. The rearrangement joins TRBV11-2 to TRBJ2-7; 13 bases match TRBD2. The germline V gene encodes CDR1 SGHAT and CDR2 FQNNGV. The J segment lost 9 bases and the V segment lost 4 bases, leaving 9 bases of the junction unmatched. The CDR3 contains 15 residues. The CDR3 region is CASSSTSGGFRGQYF. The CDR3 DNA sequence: TGTGCCAGCAGCTCGACTAGCGGGGGGTTTAGGGGGCAGTACTTC.

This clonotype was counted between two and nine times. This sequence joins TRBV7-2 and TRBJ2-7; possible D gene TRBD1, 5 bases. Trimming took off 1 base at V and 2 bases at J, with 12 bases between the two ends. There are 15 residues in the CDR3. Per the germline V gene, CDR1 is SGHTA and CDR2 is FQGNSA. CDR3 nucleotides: TGTGCCAGCAGCTTAGGACAGCCTAATACCTACGAGCAGTACTTC. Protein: CASSLGQPNTYEQYF.

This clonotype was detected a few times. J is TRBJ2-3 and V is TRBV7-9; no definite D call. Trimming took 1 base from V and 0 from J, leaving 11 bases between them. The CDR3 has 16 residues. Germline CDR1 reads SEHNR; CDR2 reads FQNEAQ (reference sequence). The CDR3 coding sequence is TGTGCCAGCAGCTTAGGCACCGGAACTAGCACAGATACGCAGTATTTT. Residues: CASSLGTGTSTDTQYF.

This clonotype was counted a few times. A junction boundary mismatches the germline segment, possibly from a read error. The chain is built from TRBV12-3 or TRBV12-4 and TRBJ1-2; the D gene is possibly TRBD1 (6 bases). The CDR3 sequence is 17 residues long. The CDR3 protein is CANSFPRGADSLYGYTF. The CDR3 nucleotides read TGTGCCAACAGTTTCCCCAGGGGTGCCGATTCCCTTTATGGCTACACCTTC.

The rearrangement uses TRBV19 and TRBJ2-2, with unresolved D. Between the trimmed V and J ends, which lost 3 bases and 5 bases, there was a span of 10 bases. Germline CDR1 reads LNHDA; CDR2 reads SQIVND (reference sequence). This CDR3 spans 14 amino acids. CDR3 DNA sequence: TGTGCCAGTAGTATTTCTAGAGAGACCGGGGAGCTGTTTTTT. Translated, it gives CASSISRETGELFF.

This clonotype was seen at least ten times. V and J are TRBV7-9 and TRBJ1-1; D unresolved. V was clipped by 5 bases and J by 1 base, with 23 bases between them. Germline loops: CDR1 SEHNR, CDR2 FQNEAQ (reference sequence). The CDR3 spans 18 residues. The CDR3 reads CASSPQFDPHPANTEAFF. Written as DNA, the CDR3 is TGTGCCAGCAGCCCCCAATTTGACCCCCATCCAGCGAACACTGAAGCTTTCTTT. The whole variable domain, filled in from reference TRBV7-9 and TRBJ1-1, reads DTGVSQNPRHKITKRGQNVTFRCDPISEHNRLYWYRQTLGQGPEFLTYFQNEAQLEKSRLLSDRFSAERPKGSFSTLEIQRTEQGDSAMYLCASSPQFDPHPANTEAFFGQGTRLTVV.

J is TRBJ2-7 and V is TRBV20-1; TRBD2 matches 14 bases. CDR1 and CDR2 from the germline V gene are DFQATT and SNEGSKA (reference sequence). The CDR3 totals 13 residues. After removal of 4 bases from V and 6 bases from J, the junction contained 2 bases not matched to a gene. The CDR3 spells CSAKGTSGGEQYF. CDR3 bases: TGCAGTGCTAAAGGGACTAGCGGGGGCGAGCAGTACTTC.

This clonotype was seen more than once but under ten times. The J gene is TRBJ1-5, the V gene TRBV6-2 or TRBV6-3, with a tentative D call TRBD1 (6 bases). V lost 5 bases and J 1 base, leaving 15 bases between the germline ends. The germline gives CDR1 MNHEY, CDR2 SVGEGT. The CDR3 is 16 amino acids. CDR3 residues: CASSESGQGSNQPQHF. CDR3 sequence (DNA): TGTGCCAGCAGTGAGTCCGGCCAGGGGAGCAATCAGCCCCAGCATTTT.

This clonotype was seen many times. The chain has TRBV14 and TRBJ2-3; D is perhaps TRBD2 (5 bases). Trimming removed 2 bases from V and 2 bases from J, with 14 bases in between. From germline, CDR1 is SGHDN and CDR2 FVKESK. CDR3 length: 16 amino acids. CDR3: CASSQTRADYTDTQYF. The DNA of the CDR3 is TGTGCCAGCAGCCAAACGCGGGCGGATTACACAGATACGCAGTATTTT.

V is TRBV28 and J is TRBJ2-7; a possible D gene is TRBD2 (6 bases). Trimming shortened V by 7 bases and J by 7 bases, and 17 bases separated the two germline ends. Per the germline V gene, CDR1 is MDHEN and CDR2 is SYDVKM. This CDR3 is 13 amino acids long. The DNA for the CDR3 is TGTGCCAGCAATCTGAGGTGGGCGGGAGAGCAGTACTTC. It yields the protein CASNLRWAGEQYF. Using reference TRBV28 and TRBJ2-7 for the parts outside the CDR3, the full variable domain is DVKVTQSSRYLVKRTGEKVFLECVQDMDHENMFWYRQDPGLGLRLIYFSYDVKMKEKGDIPEGYSVSREKKERFSLILESASTNQTSMYLCASNLRWAGEQYFGPGTRLTVT.

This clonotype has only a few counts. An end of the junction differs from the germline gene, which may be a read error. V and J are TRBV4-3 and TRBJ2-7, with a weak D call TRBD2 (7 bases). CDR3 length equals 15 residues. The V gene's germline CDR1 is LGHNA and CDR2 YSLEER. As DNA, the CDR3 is TGCGCCAGCAGTCAAGAGGGGGGGCCTATTTACGAGCAGTACTTC. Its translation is CASSQEGGPIYEQYF.

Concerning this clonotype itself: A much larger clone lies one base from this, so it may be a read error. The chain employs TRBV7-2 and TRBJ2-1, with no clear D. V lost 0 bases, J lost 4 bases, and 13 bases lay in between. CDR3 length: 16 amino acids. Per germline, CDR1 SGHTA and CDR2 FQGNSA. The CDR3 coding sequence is TGTGCCAGCAGCTTAGCGGTGACGGAAGGATACAATGAGCAGTTCTTC. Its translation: CASSLAVTEGYNEQFF.

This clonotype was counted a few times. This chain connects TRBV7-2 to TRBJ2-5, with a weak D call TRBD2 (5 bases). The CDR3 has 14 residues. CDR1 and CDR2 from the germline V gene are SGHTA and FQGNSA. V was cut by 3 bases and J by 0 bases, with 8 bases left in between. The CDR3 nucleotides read TGTGCCAGCAGCTTGACGGGAAACCAAGAGACCCAGTACTTC. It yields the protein CASSLTGNQETQYF. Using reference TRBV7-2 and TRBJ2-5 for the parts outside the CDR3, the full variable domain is GAGVSQSPSNKVTEKGKDVELRCDPISGHTALYWYRQSLGQGLEFLIYFQGNSAPDKSGLPSDRFSAERTGGSVSTLTIQRTQQEDSAVYLCASSLTGNQETQYFGPGTRLLVL.

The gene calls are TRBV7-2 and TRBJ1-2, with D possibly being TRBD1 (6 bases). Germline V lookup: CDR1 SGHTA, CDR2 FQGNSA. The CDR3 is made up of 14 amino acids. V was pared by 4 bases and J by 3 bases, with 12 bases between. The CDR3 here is CASSSVRGYYGYTF. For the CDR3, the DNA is TGTGCCAGCAGCTCTGTCAGGGGCTACTATGGCTACACCTTC.

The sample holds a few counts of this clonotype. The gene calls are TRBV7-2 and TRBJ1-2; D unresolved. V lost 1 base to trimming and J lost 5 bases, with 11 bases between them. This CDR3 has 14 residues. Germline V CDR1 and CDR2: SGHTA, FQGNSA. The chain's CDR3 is CASSLGFAGYGYTF. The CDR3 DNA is TGTGCCAGCAGCTTAGGATTCGCGGGGTATGGCTACACCTTC.

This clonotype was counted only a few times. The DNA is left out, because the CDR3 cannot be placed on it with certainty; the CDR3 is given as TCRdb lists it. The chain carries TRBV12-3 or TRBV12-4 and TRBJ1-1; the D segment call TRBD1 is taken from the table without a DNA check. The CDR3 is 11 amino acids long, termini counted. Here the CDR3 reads CASSSVLGSFF.

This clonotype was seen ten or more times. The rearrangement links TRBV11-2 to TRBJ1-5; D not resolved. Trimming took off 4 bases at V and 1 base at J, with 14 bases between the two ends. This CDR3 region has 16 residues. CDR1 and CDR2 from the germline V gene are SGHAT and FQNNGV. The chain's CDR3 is CASSSPALYSNQPQHF. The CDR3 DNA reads TGTGCCAGCAGCTCACCCGCCCTTTACAGCAATCAGCCCCAGCATTTT.

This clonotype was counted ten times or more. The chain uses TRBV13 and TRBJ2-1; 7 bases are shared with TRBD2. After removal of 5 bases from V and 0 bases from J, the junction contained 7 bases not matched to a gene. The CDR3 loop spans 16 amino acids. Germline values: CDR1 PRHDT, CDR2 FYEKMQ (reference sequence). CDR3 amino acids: CASSRGGPSSYNEQFF. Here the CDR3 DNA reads TGTGCCAGCAGCCGCGGGGGACCAAGCTCCTACAATGAGCAGTTCTTC.

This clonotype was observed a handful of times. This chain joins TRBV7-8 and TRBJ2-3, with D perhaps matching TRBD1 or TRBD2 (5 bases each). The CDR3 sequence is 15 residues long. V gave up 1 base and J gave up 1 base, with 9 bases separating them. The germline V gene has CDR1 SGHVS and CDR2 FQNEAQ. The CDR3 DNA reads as TGTGCCAGCAGCTTAGGAGGGGATCGCACAGATACGCAGTATTTT. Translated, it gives CASSLGGDRTDTQYF.

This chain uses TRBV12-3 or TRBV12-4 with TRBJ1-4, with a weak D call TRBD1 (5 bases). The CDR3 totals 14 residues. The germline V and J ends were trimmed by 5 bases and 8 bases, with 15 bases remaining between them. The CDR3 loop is CASSRDSRKEKLFF. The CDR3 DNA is TGTGCCAGCAGTCGGGACTCTCGTAAAGAAAAACTGTTTTTT.

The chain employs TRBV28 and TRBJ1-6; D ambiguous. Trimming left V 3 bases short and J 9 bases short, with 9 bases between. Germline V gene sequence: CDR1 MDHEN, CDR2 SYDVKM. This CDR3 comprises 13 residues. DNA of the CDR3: TGTGCCAGCAGTTTCCGCGGGAGTTCACCCCTCCACTTT. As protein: CASSFRGSSPLHF.

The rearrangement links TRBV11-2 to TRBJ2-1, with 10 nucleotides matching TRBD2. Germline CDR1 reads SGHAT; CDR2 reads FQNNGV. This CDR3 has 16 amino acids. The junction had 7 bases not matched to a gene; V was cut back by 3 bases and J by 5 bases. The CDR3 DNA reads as TGTGCCAGCAGCTTCGGAAGCGGGGGGGCCCACAATGAGCAGTTCTTC. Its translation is CASSFGSGGAHNEQFF.